This T cell receptor beta chain was captured by sequencing in a study of T-cell memory formation after mild COVID-19. Points from the study as a whole: CD4+ contracting clones were found mainly in CM and EM, and CD8+ ones in EMRA.

As for this clonotype: Antigen specificity is unknown. Mismatch with germline at one junction end may stem from a read error.

TCR alpha and TCR beta cDNA libraries with sample barcodes and UMIs came from 5'RACE using constant-segment primers. TCRdb used MiXCR to reprocess the 5' RACE reads, holding one entry per CDR3 protein. The data hold around 300,000 distinct CDR3 sequences, with about an eighth observed a single time. The CDR3 spans 12 residues. The sequence came from a man aged 18 to 35 who had mild COVID-19 (a few samples of this study predate the infection). Cell type and time point are not known. Sequenced input: PBMCs or a T cell subset sorted from them (not recorded which). The genes are TRBV12-3 or TRBV12-4 and TRBJ2-3, with 7 bases aligning to TRBD2. The CDR3 nucleotides read TGTGACAGCAGTTTAGTGGCGGGGGAGCAGTATTTT. Encoded protein: CDSSLVAGEQYF.